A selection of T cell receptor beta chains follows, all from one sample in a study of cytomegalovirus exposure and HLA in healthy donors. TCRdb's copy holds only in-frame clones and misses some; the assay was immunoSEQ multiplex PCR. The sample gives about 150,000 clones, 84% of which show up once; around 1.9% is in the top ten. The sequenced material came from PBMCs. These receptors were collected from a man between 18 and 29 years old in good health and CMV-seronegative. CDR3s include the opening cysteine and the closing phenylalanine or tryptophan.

CASSPGLAGGPRETQYF	TRBV11-2	TRBJ2-5
CASSLGGTGGRQPQHF	TRBV5-1	TRBJ1-5
CASSARGREWDEQYF	TRBV6-6	TRBJ2-7
CASSVVGGPYGYTF	TRBV9	TRBJ1-2
CASSFGTSGTDTQYF	TRBV27	TRBJ2-3
CASSSIILAPYEQYF	TRBV28	TRBJ2-7
CASSPTQGFRYGYTF	TRBV11-2	TRBJ1-2
CASSLMGQITDTQYF	TRBV7-3	TRBJ2-3
CASSPGTSGTYEQYF	TRBV19	TRBJ2-7
CASTRTELYEQYF	TRBV7-9	TRBJ2-7
CAISEGRDYGYTF	TRBV10-3	TRBJ1-2
CASSYRGQGDSPLHF	TRBV6-5	TRBJ1-6
CASSIGGLAYEQYF	TRBV19	TRBJ2-7
CASSLESSSYNEQFF	TRBV7-2	TRBJ2-1
CAISDSGGNTEAFF	TRBV10-3	TRBJ1-1
CASSLTGGLYNEQFF	TRBV5-1	TRBJ2-1
CASSSRQGPNSPLHF	TRBV9	TRBJ1-6
CASSYVATANQPQHF	TRBV6-5	TRBJ1-5
CASSPGLAGEEDGELFF	TRBV5-1	TRBJ2-2
CASAKQGEPEAFF	TRBV7-9	TRBJ1-1
CASSLASSNQPQHF	TRBV7-2	TRBJ1-5
CASSRTSVSGELFF	TRBV7-3	TRBJ2-2
CASSLVQRETQYF	TRBV5-4	TRBJ2-5
CAGRGGYSNQPQHF	TRBV5-8	TRBJ1-5
CASSWLTGNEQFF	TRBV5-8	TRBJ2-1
CAWGGGNTIYF	TRBV30	TRBJ1-3
CASSPGTGTPYEQYF	TRBV6-5	TRBJ2-7
CASTRGDGRSISNQPQHF	TRBV19	TRBJ1-5
CASSQDSVRGSSYEQYF	TRBV4-3	TRBJ2-7
CSSSPSDRSNQPQHF	TRBV7-9	TRBJ1-5
CASSLTLTGGQGTGELFF	TRBV5-1	TRBJ2-2
CASSPQLAGSNGEQYF	TRBV18	TRBJ2-7
CASSEYGREAGETQYF	TRBV25-1	TRBJ2-5
CASSQDYSLSGNTIYF	TRBV4-2	TRBJ1-3
CASSQTGLEQYF	TRBV14	TRBJ2-7
CASSVDHQVTGELFF	TRBV9	TRBJ2-2
CATSMRDHFVETQYF	TRBV15	TRBJ2-5
CASSLGSGGNTIYF	TRBV28	TRBJ1-3
CASSDFSSGGFTEAFF	TRBV2	TRBJ1-1
CASSDLRGNEQFF	TRBV2	TRBJ2-1
CASARGEMVGYTF	TRBV6-1	TRBJ1-2
CASSRPGYEQYF	TRBV5-8	TRBJ2-7
CAISEWVDRGFSEQYF	TRBV10-3	TRBJ2-7
CASSFGTAGIEQFF	TRBV7-9	TRBJ2-1
CASSPRDRVNEQYF	TRBV2	TRBJ2-7
CASSLGGSVSGSPLHF	TRBV5-1	TRBJ1-6